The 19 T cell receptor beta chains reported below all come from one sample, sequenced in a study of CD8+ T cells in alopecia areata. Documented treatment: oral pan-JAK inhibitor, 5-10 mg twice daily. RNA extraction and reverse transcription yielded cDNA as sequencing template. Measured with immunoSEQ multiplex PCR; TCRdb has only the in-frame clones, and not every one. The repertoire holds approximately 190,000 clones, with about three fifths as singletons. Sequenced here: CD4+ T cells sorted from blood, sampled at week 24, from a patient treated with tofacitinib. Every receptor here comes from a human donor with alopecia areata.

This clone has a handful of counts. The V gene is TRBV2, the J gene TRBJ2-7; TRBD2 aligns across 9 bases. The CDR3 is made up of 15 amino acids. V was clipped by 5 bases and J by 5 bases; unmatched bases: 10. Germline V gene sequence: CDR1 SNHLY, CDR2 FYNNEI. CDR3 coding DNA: TGTGCCAGCAGTAAGGAGCGGGAGGTGGCCCACGAGCAGTACTTC. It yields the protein CASSKEREVAHEQYF.

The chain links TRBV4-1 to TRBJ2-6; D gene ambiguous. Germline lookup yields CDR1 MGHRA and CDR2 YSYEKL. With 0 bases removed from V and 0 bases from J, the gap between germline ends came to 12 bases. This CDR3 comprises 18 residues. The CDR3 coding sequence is TGCGCCAGCAGCCAAGATCAGGTCCCAAGCTCTGGGGCCAACGTCCTGACTTTC. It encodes CASSQDQVPSSGANVLTF.

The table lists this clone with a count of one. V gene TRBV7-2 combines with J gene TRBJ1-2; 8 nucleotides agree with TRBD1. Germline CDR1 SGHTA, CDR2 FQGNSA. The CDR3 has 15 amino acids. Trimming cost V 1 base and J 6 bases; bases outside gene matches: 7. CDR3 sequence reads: CASSLVRGRVDGYTF. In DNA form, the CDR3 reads TGTGCCAGCAGCTTAGTCAGGGGGCGCGTTGATGGCTACACCTTC.

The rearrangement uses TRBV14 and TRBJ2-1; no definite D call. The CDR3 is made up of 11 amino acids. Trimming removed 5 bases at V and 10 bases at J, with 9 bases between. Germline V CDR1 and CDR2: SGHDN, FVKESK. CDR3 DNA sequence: TGTGCCAGCAGCTCCTATTTAGAGCAGTTCTTC. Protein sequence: CASSSYLEQFF.

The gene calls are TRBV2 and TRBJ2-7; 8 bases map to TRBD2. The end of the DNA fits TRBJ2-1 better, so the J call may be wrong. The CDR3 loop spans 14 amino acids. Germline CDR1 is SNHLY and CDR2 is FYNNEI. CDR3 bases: TGTGCCAGCAGTGAGGTCGGGGGGGCCAGTGAGCAGTTCTTC. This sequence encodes CASSEVGGASEQFF.

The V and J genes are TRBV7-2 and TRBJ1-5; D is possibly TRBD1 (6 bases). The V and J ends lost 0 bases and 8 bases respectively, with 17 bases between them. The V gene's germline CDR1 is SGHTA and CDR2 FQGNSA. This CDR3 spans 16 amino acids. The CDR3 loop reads CASSLAPGQSDKPQHF. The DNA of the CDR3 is TGTGCCAGCAGCTTAGCCCCGGGACAATCGGATAAGCCCCAGCATTTT.

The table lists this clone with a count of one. Written as DNA, the CDR3 is TGTGCCAGCAGCTTAAGCCGGGCTCCGCGGGGGGAGACCCAGTACTTC. It yields the protein CASSLSRAPRGETQYF. The V gene is TRBV11-1, the J gene TRBJ2-5; 7 bases are shared with TRBD2. V lost 2 bases, J lost 5 bases, and 11 bases stayed unmatched. Germline-derived CDR1 and CDR2 are SGHAT and FQDESV (reference sequence). The length of the CDR3 is 16 residues.

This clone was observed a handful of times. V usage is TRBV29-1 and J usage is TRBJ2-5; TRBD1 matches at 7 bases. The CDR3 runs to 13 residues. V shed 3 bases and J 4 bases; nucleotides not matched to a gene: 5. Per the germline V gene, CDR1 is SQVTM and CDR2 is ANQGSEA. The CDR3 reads CSVEGQFGETQYF. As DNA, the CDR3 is TGCAGCGTTGAGGGACAGTTTGGAGAGACCCAGTACTTC.

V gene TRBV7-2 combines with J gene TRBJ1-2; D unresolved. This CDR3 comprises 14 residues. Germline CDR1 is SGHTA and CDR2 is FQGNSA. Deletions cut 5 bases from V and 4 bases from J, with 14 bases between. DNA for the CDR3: TGTGCCAGCAGCACAGACGTCTCTAGCTATGGCTACACCTTC. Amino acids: CASSTDVSSYGYTF. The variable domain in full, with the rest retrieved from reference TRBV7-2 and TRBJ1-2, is GAGVSQSPSNKVTEKGKDVELRCDPISGHTALYWYRQSLGQGLEFLIYFQGNSAPDKSGLPSDRFSAERTGGSVSTLTIQRTQQEDSAVYLCASSTDVSSYGYTFGSGTRLTVV.

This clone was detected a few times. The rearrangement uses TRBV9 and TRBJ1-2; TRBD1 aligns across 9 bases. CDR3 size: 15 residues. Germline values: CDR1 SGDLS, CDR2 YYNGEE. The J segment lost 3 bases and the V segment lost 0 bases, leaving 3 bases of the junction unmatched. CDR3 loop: CASSVGTGEDYGYTF. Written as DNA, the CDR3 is TGTGCCAGCAGCGTAGGGACAGGGGAGGACTATGGCTACACCTTC. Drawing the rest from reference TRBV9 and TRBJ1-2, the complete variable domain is DSGVTQTPKHLITATGQRVTLRCSPRSGDLSVYWYQQSLDQGLQFLIQYYNGEERAKGNILERFSAQQFPDLHSELNLSSLELGDSALYFCASSVGTGEDYGYTFGSGTRLTVV.

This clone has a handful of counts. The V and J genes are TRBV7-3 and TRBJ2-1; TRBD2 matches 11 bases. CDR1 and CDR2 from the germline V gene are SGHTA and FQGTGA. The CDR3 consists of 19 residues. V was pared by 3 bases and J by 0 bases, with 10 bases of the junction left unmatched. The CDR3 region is CASSFSGTSGNSSYNEQFF. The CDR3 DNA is TGTGCCAGCAGCTTCTCCGGGACTAGCGGCAACAGCTCCTACAATGAGCAGTTCTTC.

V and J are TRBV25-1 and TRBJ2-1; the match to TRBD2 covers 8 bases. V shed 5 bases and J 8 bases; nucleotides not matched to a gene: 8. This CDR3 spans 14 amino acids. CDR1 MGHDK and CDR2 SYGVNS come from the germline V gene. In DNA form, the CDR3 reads TGTGCCAGCAGTCCGGGGGGGACGATCGATGAGCAGTTCTTC. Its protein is CASSPGGTIDEQFF.

The DNA of the CDR3 is TGTGCCAGCAGCCCCCCGACGGGGTATGGCACTGAAGCTTTCTTT. Protein sequence: CASSPPTGYGTEAFF. This chain links TRBV7-2 with TRBJ1-1; D is uncertain. This CDR3 spans 15 amino acids. The germline V gene encodes CDR1 SGHTA and CDR2 FQGNSA. V lost 5 bases to trimming and J lost 4 bases, with 17 bases between them.

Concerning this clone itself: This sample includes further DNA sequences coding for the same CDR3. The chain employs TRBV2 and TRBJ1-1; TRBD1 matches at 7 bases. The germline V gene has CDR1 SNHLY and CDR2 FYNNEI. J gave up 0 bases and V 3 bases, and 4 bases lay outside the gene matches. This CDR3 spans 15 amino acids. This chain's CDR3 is CASSESGQVNTEAFF. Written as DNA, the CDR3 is TGTGCCAGCAGTGAGTCAGGACAGGTGAACACTGAAGCTTTCTTT.

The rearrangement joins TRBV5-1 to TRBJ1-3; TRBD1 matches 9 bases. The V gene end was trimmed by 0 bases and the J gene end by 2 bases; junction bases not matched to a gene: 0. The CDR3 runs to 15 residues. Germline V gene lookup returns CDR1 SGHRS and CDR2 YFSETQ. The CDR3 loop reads CASSLGQGAGNTIYF. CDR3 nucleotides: TGCGCCAGCAGCTTGGGACAGGGGGCTGGAAACACCATATATTTT.

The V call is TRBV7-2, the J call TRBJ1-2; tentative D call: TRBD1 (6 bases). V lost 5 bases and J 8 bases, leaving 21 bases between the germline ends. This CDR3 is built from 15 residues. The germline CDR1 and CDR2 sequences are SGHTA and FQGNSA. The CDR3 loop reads CASSPRTATGGGYTF. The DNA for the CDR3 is TGTGCCAGCAGCCCCCGGACAGCAACTGGGGGAGGCTACACCTTC. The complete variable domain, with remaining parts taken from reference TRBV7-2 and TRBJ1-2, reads GAGVSQSPSNKVTEKGKDVELRCDPISGHTALYWYRQSLGQGLEFLIYFQGNSAPDKSGLPSDRFSAERTGGSVSTLTIQRTQQEDSAVYLCASSPRTATGGGYTFGSGTRLTVV.

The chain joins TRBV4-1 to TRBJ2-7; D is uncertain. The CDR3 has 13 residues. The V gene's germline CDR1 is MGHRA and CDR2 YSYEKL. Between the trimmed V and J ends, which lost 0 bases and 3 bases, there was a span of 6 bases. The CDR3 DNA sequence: TGCGCCAGCAGCCAAGAGGAATTCTACGAGCAGTACTTC. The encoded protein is CASSQEEFYEQYF.

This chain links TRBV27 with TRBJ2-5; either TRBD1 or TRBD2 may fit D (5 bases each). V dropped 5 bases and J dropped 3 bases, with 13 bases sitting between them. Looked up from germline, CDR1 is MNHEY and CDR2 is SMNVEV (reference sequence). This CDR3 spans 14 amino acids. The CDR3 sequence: CASSPWDEKETQYF. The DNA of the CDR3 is TGTGCCAGCAGTCCATGGGACGAGAAAGAGACCCAGTACTTC.

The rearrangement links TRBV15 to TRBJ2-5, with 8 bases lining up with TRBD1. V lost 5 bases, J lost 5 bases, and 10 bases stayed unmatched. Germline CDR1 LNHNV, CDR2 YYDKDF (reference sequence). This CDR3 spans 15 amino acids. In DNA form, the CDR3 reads TGTGCCACCAGCGGACGACAGGGGAAGGGGGAGACCCAGTACTTC. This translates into CATSGRQGKGETQYF.